These 30 T cell receptor beta chains came from one sample sequenced in a study of blood T cell repertoires in COVID-19. Sequenced by immunoSEQ multiplex PCR; TCRdb stores in-frame clones only, minus some. In the table there are tens of thousands of clones, about 79% of which are singletons. Sequenced input: peripheral blood. Every receptor here comes from a man aged 70 or older with acute or convalescent COVID-19.

This chain joins TRBV4-2 and TRBJ2-2, with 8 nucleotides matching TRBD2. J was trimmed by 7 bases and V by 2 bases; bases with no gene match: 6. This CDR3 region has 15 residues. CDR1 and CDR2 (germline): LGHNA, YNFKEQ. The CDR3: CASSQSGGSVGELFF. For the CDR3, the DNA is TGTGCCAGCAGCCAATCGGGAGGGTCGGTCGGGGAGCTGTTTTTT.

V gene TRBV9 combines with J gene TRBJ1-2, with a possible D match to TRBD1 (6 bases). The CDR3 totals 13 residues. Trimming left V 3 bases short and J 4 bases short, with 10 bases between. Germline V gene data show CDR1 as SGDLS and CDR2 as YYNGEE. This chain's CDR3 is CASSAPGVYGYTF. The CDR3 DNA reads as TGTGCCAGCAGCGCCCCAGGGGTCTATGGCTACACCTTC.

The V and J genes are TRBV29-1 and TRBJ1-1, with D perhaps matching TRBD1 (5 bases). Looked up from germline, CDR1 is SQVTM and CDR2 is ANQGSEA. The CDR3 has 14 residues. The CDR3 reads CSGTLGIGNTEAFF. CDR3 nucleotide sequence: TGCAGTGGGACTTTAGGGATAGGGAACACTGAAGCTTTCTTT. The variable domain in full, with the rest retrieved from reference TRBV29-1 and TRBJ1-1, is SAVISQKPSRDICQRGTSLTIQCQVDSQVTMMFWYRQQPGQSLTLIATANQGSEATYESGFVIDKFPISRPNLTFSTLTVSNMSPEDSSIYLCSGTLGIGNTEAFFGQGTRLTVV.

This rearrangement joins TRBV6-5 to TRBJ2-1; 7 bases are shared with TRBD1. The CDR3 runs 15 residues. The V segment lost 6 bases and the J segment 3 bases; nucleotides outside the gene matches: 8. CDR1 is MNHEY, CDR2 SVGAGI, per germline. In DNA, the CDR3 is TGTGCCAGCAGAGGGTTAGGGACAGACTACAATGAGCAGTTCTTC. Translation gives CASRGLGTDYNEQFF.

This clone was seen once. This chain joins TRBV27 and TRBJ1-1; 7 bases map to TRBD1. With V trimmed by 4 bases and J by 11 bases, 7 bases remained unmatched. The CDR3 extends over 12 amino acids. Germline-derived CDR1 and CDR2 are MNHEY and SMNVEV (reference sequence). The CDR3 DNA reads TGTGCCAGCAGTTCACTCCAAGGGGGCGCTTTCTTT. Its protein is CASSSLQGGAFF.

V usage is TRBV3-1 (or the pseudogene TRBV3-2) and J usage is TRBJ2-5, with 9 positions matching TRBD1. The J segment lost 4 bases and the V segment lost 4 bases, leaving 13 bases of the junction unmatched. Germline lookup yields CDR1 LGHDT and CDR2 YNNKEL (reference sequence). This CDR3 has 17 amino acids. CDR3 DNA sequence: TGTGCCAGCAGCCTCTTCCCTTCGGGACAGGGAGGAGAGACCCAGTACTTC. This translates into CASSLFPSGQGGETQYF.

The sample holds a few counts of this clone. This rearrangement joins TRBV19 to TRBJ2-1, with 13 bases aligning to TRBD2. J lost 4 bases, V lost 5 bases, and 5 bases had no gene match. This CDR3 spans 16 amino acids. Germline values: CDR1 LNHDA, CDR2 SQIVND (reference sequence). The DNA of the CDR3 is TGTGCCAGTAGTGGAGGGGGACTAGCGGGATACAATGAGCAGTTCTTC. As protein: CASSGGGLAGYNEQFF.

The V call is TRBV20-1, the J call TRBJ2-1; the D is unclear. The CDR3 has 14 residues. Germline V gene sequence: CDR1 DFQATT, CDR2 SNEGSKA (reference sequence). The V and J ends lost 3 bases and 2 bases respectively, with 11 bases between them. CDR3 sequence: CSASSAVTYNEQFF. CDR3 nucleotides: TGCAGTGCTAGTTCCGCGGTCACCTACAATGAGCAGTTCTTC.

This chain joins TRBV30 and TRBJ1-4; 9 positions match TRBD1. Per the germline V gene, CDR1 is GTSNPN and CDR2 is SVGIG (reference sequence). Trimming removed 3 bases from V and 8 bases from J; junction bases left unmatched: 4. CDR3 length equals 13 residues. CDR3 protein: CAWRGQGGEKLFF. In DNA, the CDR3 is TGTGCCTGGAGGGGACAGGGAGGGGAAAAACTGTTTTTT.

The chain links TRBV29-1 to TRBJ1-1; 9 nucleotides line up with TRBD1. This CDR3 spans 13 amino acids. Germline V gives CDR1 SQVTM, CDR2 ANQGSEA. Trimming at V came to 5 bases and at J to 1 base, leaving 2 bases not matched to a gene. DNA of the CDR3: TGCAGCGTTCAACAGGGGGCGAACACTGAAGCTTTCTTT. This sequence encodes CSVQQGANTEAFF. Full variable domain (remainder filled in from reference TRBV29-1 and TRBJ1-1): SAVISQKPSRDICQRGTSLTIQCQVDSQVTMMFWYRQQPGQSLTLIATANQGSEATYESGFVIDKFPISRPNLTFSTLTVSNMSPEDSSIYLCSVQQGANTEAFFGQGTRLTVV.

This clone was seen more than once but under ten times. The J gene is TRBJ2-2, the V gene TRBV24-1, with D perhaps matching TRBD2 (6 bases). Looked up from germline, CDR1 is KGHDR and CDR2 is SFDVKD. V shed 0 bases and J shed 1 base, with 8 bases lying between them. The CDR3 contains 16 residues. The CDR3 coding sequence is TGTGCCACCAGTGATTTGAAGGGACTGAACACCGGGGAGCTGTTTTTT. It is translated as CATSDLKGLNTGELFF.

The chain links TRBV2 to TRBJ2-3; 7 positions agree with TRBD2. CDR3 length equals 16 residues. V was clipped by 6 bases and J by 1 base; unmatched bases: 10. From germline, CDR1 is SNHLY and CDR2 FYNNEI. The CDR3 loop reads CASRPSGARGTDTQYF. The CDR3 DNA is TGTGCCAGCAGACCCAGCGGGGCCCGGGGCACAGATACGCAGTATTTT.

The J gene is TRBJ1-1, the V gene TRBV5-1; D perhaps matches TRBD1 (6 bases). The CDR3 has 14 amino acids. Per germline, CDR1 SGHRS and CDR2 YFSETQ. V was pared by 2 bases and J by 1 base, with 9 bases between. CDR3 region: CASSFGQPNTEAFF. CDR3 DNA sequence: TGCGCCAGCAGCTTTGGACAGCCGAACACTGAAGCTTTCTTT.

This clone was picked up a small number of times. The chain carries TRBV18 and TRBJ1-2; a weak D match, TRBD1 (5 bases). V gave up 1 base and J gave up 7 bases, with 13 bases separating them. This CDR3 has 14 amino acids. Per germline, CDR1 KGHSH and CDR2 LQKENI. CDR3 DNA sequence: TGTGCCAGCTCACCACTGGCGCAGGGTGGTGGCTACACCTTC. This gives the protein CASSPLAQGGGYTF.

The chain joins TRBV19 to TRBJ2-7; TRBD1 might be the D (6 bases). V was shortened by 2 bases and J by 4 bases, with 9 bases between the two germline ends. The length of the CDR3 is 13 residues. Germline V lookup: CDR1 LNHDA, CDR2 SQIVND (reference sequence). CDR3 in amino acids: CASSITQGYEQYF. The CDR3 coding sequence is TGTGCCAGTAGTATAACACAGGGATACGAGCAGTACTTC.

The rearrangement joins TRBV19 to TRBJ2-7, with TRBD2 matching over 9 bases. Germline V gives CDR1 LNHDA, CDR2 SQIVND (reference sequence). The junction had 17 bases not matched to a gene; V was cut back by 9 bases and J by 5 bases. The CDR3 has 16 residues. DNA of the CDR3: TGTGCCAGCACCTTTAGGGCGGGAGGGCCGGACGACGAGCAGTACTTC. Amino acids: CASTFRAGGPDDEQYF.

The chain couples TRBV3-1 (or the pseudogene TRBV3-2) to TRBJ2-7; weak D call: TRBD2 (6 bases). This CDR3 comprises 17 residues. CDR1 and CDR2 (germline): LGHDT, YNNKEL (reference sequence). Deletions cut 4 bases from V and 9 bases from J, with 28 bases between. In DNA, the CDR3 is TGTGCCAGCAGCCCGGCTTTCTTTCGGGAGAAACTGGGCGGGCAGTACTTC. As protein: CASSPAFFREKLGGQYF.

V and J are TRBV28 and TRBJ1-1; 7 nucleotides line up with TRBD1. The V gene end was trimmed by 7 bases and the J gene end by 7 bases; junction bases not matched to a gene: 9. Germline CDR1 is MDHEN and CDR2 is SYDVKM. The CDR3 loop spans 13 amino acids. The CDR3 DNA reads as TGTGCCAGCACCATAGGGGGACAGCTTGAAGCTTTCTTT. This sequence encodes CASTIGGQLEAFF.

The chain joins TRBV6-6 to TRBJ2-3; maybe TRBD2 (5 bases). This CDR3 is 15 amino acids long. The V gene lost 0 bases and the J gene lost 4 bases, with 11 bases spanning the gap. Germline assignment: CDR1 MNHNY and CDR2 SVGAGI (reference sequence). The CDR3 DNA reads TGTGCCAGCAGTTACTCCGGGGTTCGGGCAGATACGCAGTATTTT. Encoded protein: CASSYSGVRADTQYF.

V usage is TRBV27 and J usage is TRBJ1-1; no clear D. The CDR3 covers 15 residues. CDR1 MNHEY and CDR2 SMNVEV come from the germline V gene (reference sequence). V was pared by 4 bases and J by 4 bases, with 16 bases between. CDR3 nucleotide sequence: TGTGCCAGCAGTTCCCTTTTTAGCCCGGGCACTGAAGCTTTCTTT. Amino acids: CASSSLFSPGTEAFF.

This chain links TRBV5-6 with TRBJ1-5, with 7 positions matching TRBD1. The CDR3 has 15 residues. The trim removed 4 bases at V and 1 base at J, leaving 5 bases unmatched. Germline-derived CDR1 and CDR2 are SGHDT and YYEEEE. CDR3 loop: CASSLTGSSNQPQHF. CDR3 DNA sequence: TGTGCCAGCAGCCTGACAGGGTCGAGCAATCAGCCCCAGCATTTT. Supplemented by reference TRBV5-6 and TRBJ1-5, the full variable domain reads DAGVTQSPTHLIKTRGQQVTLRCSPKSGHDTVSWYQQALGQGPQFIFQYYEEEERQRGNFPDRFSGHQFPNYSSELNVNALLLGDSALYLCASSLTGSSNQPQHFGDGTRLSIL.

The chain links TRBV18 to TRBJ2-3; TRBD2 agrees at 13 bases. This CDR3 is 16 amino acids long. V shed 5 bases and J 2 bases; nucleotides not matched to a gene: 4. Looked up from germline, CDR1 is KGHSH and CDR2 is LQKENI. The CDR3 spells CASSTGTSGNTDTQYF. The CDR3 coding sequence is TGTGCCAGCTCAACCGGGACTAGCGGGAACACAGATACGCAGTATTTT. The full variable domain, completed using reference TRBV18 and TRBJ2-3, is NAGVMQNPRHLVRRRGQEARLRCSPMKGHSHVYWYRQLPEEGLKFMVYLQKENIIDESGMPKERFSAEFPKEGPSILRIQQVVRGDSAAYFCASSTGTSGNTDTQYFGPGTRLTVL.

This chain joins TRBV28 and TRBJ1-2, with D perhaps TRBD1 (6 bases). The CDR3 is made up of 13 amino acids. CDR1 is MDHEN, CDR2 SYDVKM, per germline. V lost 5 bases, J lost 4 bases, and 11 bases lay in between. The CDR3 DNA follows: TGTGCCAGCAGTGTGACAGGACTCTATGGCTACACCTTC. Residues: CASSVTGLYGYTF.

This chain connects TRBV11-2 to TRBJ2-1, with TRBD2 matching over 16 bases. CDR1 and CDR2 from the germline V gene are SGHAT and FQNNGV. The CDR3 consists of 16 residues. J lost 6 bases, V lost 4 bases, and 3 bases had no gene match. CDR3 sequence (DNA): TGTGCCAGCAGCTCGGGACTAGCGGGAGGGATCAATGAGCAGTTCTTC. This translates into CASSSGLAGGINEQFF.

The chain has TRBV5-1 and TRBJ1-1, with 7 bases lining up with TRBD1. Germline trimming cut 3 bases from V and 1 base from J; bases unmatched to any gene: 3. The CDR3 sequence is 14 residues long. Per the germline V gene, CDR1 is SGHRS and CDR2 is YFSETQ. CDR3 DNA: TGCGCCAGCAGCTCACAGGGGCAGAACACTGAAGCTTTCTTT. Translation gives CASSSQGQNTEAFF.

The V gene is TRBV5-3, the J gene TRBJ2-1; TRBD2 aligns across 9 bases. TRBV5-3 is designated an ORF whose function remains uncertain. With V trimmed by 3 bases and J by 4 bases, 8 bases remained unmatched. There are 16 residues in the CDR3. The CDR3 region is CARSYPGTSTYNEQFF. CDR3 sequence (DNA): TGTGCCAGAAGCTACCCCGGGACTAGCACGTACAATGAGCAGTTCTTC.

V gene TRBV29-1 combines with J gene TRBJ1-6; TRBD1 aligns across 9 bases. CDR3 size: 13 residues. Germline V gene data show CDR1 as SQVTM and CDR2 as ANQGSEA. Unmatched junction bases numbered 6, after V lost 6 bases and J lost 9 bases. In DNA, the CDR3 is TGCAGCGTATCACAGGGGGCGGGTTCACCCCTCCACTTT. Translating gives CSVSQGAGSPLHF.

J is TRBJ2-5 and V is TRBV7-6, with 12 bases identical to TRBD1. Germline values: CDR1 SGHVS, CDR2 FNYEAQ. V lost 1 base, J lost 5 bases, and 5 bases stayed unmatched. The CDR3 loop spans 16 amino acids. Written as DNA, the CDR3 is TGTGCCAGCAGCTTAGGGACCGGGACAGGGGGCGAGACCCAGTACTTC. It encodes CASSLGTGTGGETQYF.

The chain employs TRBV9 and TRBJ1-3; D may be TRBD1 (5 bases). Germline V lookup: CDR1 SGDLS, CDR2 YYNGEE. With 3 bases removed from V and 3 bases from J, the gap between germline ends came to 10 bases. The CDR3 has 14 residues. Written as DNA, the CDR3 is TGTGCCAGCAGCGAGGACACTTATGGAAACACCATATATTTT. Translation: CASSEDTYGNTIYF.

The V gene is TRBV7-2, the J gene TRBJ2-3; perhaps TRBD2 as D (6 bases). Germline CDR1 reads SGHTA; CDR2 reads FQGNSA. V gave up 5 bases and J gave up 2 bases, with 17 bases separating them. The length of the CDR3 is 16 residues. The CDR3 is CASSPELARTTDTQYF. As DNA, the CDR3 is TGTGCCAGCAGCCCCGAACTAGCCCGAACCACAGATACGCAGTATTTT.